This T cell receptor beta chain is from a study of T cell clonotyping in hematopoietic cell transplantation. In the case of this clone: Its specificity is unknown.

Assay used: immunoSEQ multiplex PCR; TCRdb lists only in-frame clones, some missing. The repertoire has 40,000 to 45,000 clones, 94% of them found once; the top ten carry around 0.81%. Study-level points and caveats: CD4 and CD8 repertoire contributions could not be separated without sorting. Higher Inverse Simpson Index values in graft donor and pretransplant recipient predicted broader posttransplant TCR diversity. After transplant, recipient diversity fell while pathologically expanded clonotypes grew through day 180.

The V gene lost 5 bases and the J gene lost 3 bases, with 10 bases spanning the gap. The CDR3 totals 13 residues. The germline V gene encodes CDR1 SGHTA and CDR2 FQGTGA. The chain combines TRBV7-3 with TRBJ2-5; D gene uncertain. The receptor's source is a woman between 50 and 59 years old in good health. Some clones in this sample may be carry-over from other donors' samples. The specimen sequenced was peripheral blood mononuclear cells. In nucleotides, the CDR3 is TGTGCCAGCAGCCTTGGACCCAAAGAGACCCAGTACTTC. Translation gives CASSLGPKETQYF.